A single sample gave rise to the 11 T cell receptor beta chains below, sequenced in a study of CD8+ T cells in alopecia areata. cDNA serving as the sequencing template came from extracted, reverse transcribed RNA. Assay used: immunoSEQ multiplex PCR; TCRdb lists only in-frame clones, some missing. The data hold 140,000 to 150,000 clones, with less than 75% observed a single time. The specimen was CD8+ T cells sorted from blood. The receptor source for this set is a human donor in good health.

The chain couples TRBV10-2 to TRBJ2-1; no reliable D call. Per germline, CDR1 WSHSY and CDR2 SAAADI. Between the trimmed V and J ends, which lost 1 base and 5 bases, there was a span of 6 bases. The CDR3 is made up of 13 amino acids. CDR3 coding DNA: TGCGCCAGCAGTGAGTTGGCAGACAATGAGCAGTTCTTC. This sequence encodes CASSELADNEQFF.

The chain carries TRBV11-2 and TRBJ2-7; D gene unclear. CDR1 and CDR2 from the germline V gene are SGHAT and FQNNGV. V was cut by 1 base and J by 5 bases, with 9 bases left in between. CDR3 length: 13 amino acids. The CDR3 loop is CASSLGFSNEQYF. The CDR3 nucleotides read TGTGCCAGCAGCTTAGGCTTTTCGAACGAGCAGTACTTC.

This clone has a handful of counts. The chain has TRBV9 and TRBJ2-1; D unclear. Germline V gives CDR1 SGDLS, CDR2 YYNGEE. Trimming pared 0 bases from V and 6 bases from J, leaving 10 bases between. This CDR3 comprises 14 residues. This CDR3 is CASSVEGSSNEQFF. DNA of the CDR3: TGTGCCAGCAGCGTAGAAGGTAGCTCCAATGAGCAGTTCTTC.

The chain joins TRBV4-1 to TRBJ2-7; D is ambiguous. The V gene lost 0 bases and the J gene lost 6 bases, with 9 bases spanning the gap. This CDR3 comprises 13 residues. The germline V gene encodes CDR1 MGHRA and CDR2 YSYEKL. CDR3 bases: TGCGCCAGCAGCCAAGATGGGCCCCCCGAGCAGTACTTC. It specifies CASSQDGPPEQYF.

The chain employs TRBV5-5 and TRBJ1-5; D not certain. This CDR3 spans 14 amino acids. V was shortened by 4 bases and J by 0 bases, with 8 bases between the two germline ends. In germline, CDR1 is SGHKS, CDR2 YYEKEE (reference sequence). CDR3 loop: CASSQTDSNQPQHF. The CDR3 DNA sequence: TGTGCCAGCAGCCAGACCGATAGCAATCAGCCCCAGCATTTT.

The chain carries TRBV30 and TRBJ1-1; a possible D gene is TRBD1 (6 bases). Trimming took 3 bases from V and 1 from J, leaving 18 bases between them. From germline, CDR1 is GTSNPN and CDR2 SVGIG (reference sequence). The CDR3 is made up of 16 amino acids. The CDR3 region has the DNA TGTGCCTGGAGCGCCCCCGATGGGACACCGAACACTGAAGCTTTCTTT. Translating gives CAWSAPDGTPNTEAFF.

The chain joins TRBV27 to TRBJ1-1; the D gene is possibly TRBD1 (6 bases). In germline, CDR1 is MNHEY, CDR2 SMNVEV (reference sequence). This CDR3 has 13 residues. The V end was cut by 2 bases, the J end by 6 bases, with 10 bases between. The CDR3 region has the DNA TGTGCCAGCAGTTTAACAGGGCTACCTGAAGCTTTCTTT. It translates to CASSLTGLPEAFF.

The genes are TRBV5-6 and TRBJ1-1; D ambiguous. This CDR3 contains 11 residues. V lost 7 bases and J lost 3, with 7 bases in between. Germline assignment: CDR1 SGHDT and CDR2 YYEEEE. The CDR3, as DNA: TGTGCCAGCGGTAGGGACACTGAAGCTTTCTTT. Translation: CASGRDTEAFF.

This chain links TRBV7-9 with TRBJ2-7; no definite D call. Trimming stripped 6 bases from V and 11 bases from J, with 23 bases between. The CDR3 length is 14 residues. Germline V lookup: CDR1 SEHNR, CDR2 FQNEAQ (reference sequence). The CDR3 reads CASSASLSTNSEYF. The DNA of the CDR3 is TGTGCCAGCAGTGCCAGTCTTTCCACCAATTCGGAGTACTTC.

The chain uses TRBV4-2 and TRBJ2-2; D is perhaps TRBD1 (5 bases). V lost 3 bases to trimming and J lost 1 base, with 12 bases between them. Per the germline V gene, CDR1 is LGHNA and CDR2 is YNFKEQ. This CDR3 is built from 16 residues. CDR3 bases: TGTGCCAGCAGCCAGGGCGATACAGGGAACACCGGGGAGCTGTTTTTT. This gives the protein CASSQGDTGNTGELFF.

The rearrangement links TRBV7-9 to TRBJ2-3; D remains ambiguous. This CDR3 region has 14 residues. V was pared by 2 bases and J by 2 bases, with 8 bases between. Per the germline V gene, CDR1 is SEHNR and CDR2 is FQNEAQ (reference sequence). CDR3 residues: CASSLSVNTDTQYF. The CDR3 DNA reads as TGTGCCAGCAGCTTAAGCGTAAACACAGATACGCAGTATTTT.